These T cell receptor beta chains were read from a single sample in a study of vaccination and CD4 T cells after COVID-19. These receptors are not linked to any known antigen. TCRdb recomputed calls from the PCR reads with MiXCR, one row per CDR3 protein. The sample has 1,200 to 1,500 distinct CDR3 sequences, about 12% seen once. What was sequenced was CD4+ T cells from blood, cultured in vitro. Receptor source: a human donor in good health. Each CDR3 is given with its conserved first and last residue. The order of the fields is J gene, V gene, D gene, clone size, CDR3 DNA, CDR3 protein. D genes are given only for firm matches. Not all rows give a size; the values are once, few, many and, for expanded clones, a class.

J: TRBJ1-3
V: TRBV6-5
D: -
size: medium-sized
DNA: TGTGCCAGCAGTTCAGAGAGGGGGGACACCATATATTTT
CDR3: CASSSERGDTIYF

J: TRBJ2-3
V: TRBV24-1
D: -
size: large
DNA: TGTGCCACCAGTGGGAGCACAGATACGCAGTATTTT
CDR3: CATSGSTDTQYF

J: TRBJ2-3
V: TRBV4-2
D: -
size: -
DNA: TGTGCCAGCAGCCAAGCAAGCGGGACAAGCACAGATACGCAGTATTTT
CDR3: CASSQASGTSTDTQYF

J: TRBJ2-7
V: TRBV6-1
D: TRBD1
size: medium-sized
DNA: TGTGCCAGCAGTGGATTAGCACCCGGGACAGGGGTCTTCTCCTACGAGCAGTACTTC
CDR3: CASSGLAPGTGVFSYEQYF

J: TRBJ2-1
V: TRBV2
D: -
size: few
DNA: TGTGCCAGCAGTGAACAGCGGAGCTCCTACGATGAGCAGTTCTTC
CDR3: CASSEQRSSYDEQFF

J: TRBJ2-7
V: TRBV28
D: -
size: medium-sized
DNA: TGTGCCAGCAGCCAAGCAGTAGACTCCTACGAGCAGTACTTC
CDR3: CASSQAVDSYEQYF

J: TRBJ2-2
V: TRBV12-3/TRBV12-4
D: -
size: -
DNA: TGTGCCAGCAGCCTACGCCGTACGAACACCGGGGAGCTGTTTTTT
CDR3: CASSLRRTNTGELFF

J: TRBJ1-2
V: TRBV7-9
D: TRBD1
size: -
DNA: TGTGCCAGCAGAGGCTCTGGGGACAGGATTTCTAACTATGGCTACACCTTC
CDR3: CASRGSGDRISNYGYTF

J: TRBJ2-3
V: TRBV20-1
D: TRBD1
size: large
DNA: TGCAGTGCTAGAGAGGGACAGGGGCCCCCCGATACGCAGTATTTT
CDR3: CSAREGQGPPDTQYF

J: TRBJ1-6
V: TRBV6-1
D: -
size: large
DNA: TGTGCCAGCAGTGAGAGGAGGGTGCTGAATGCACCCCTCCACTTT
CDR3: CASSERRVLNAPLHF

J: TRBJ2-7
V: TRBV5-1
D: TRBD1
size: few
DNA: TGCGCCAGCAGCACGAACCCTCAGGGGGTGTCCTACGAGCAGTACTTC
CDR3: CASSTNPQGVSYEQYF

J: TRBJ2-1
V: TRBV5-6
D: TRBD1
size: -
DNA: TGTGCCAGCAGCTCCAGTTCCGGGACAGGCGACAATGAGCAGTTCTTC
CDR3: CASSSSSGTGDNEQFF

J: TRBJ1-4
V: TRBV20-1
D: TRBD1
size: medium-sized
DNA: TGCAGTGCTCCCGGGACAGGGCGGGAAAAACTGTTTTTT
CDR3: CSAPGTGREKLFF

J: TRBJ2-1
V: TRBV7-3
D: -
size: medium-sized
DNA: TGTGCCAGCAGCTTAGGACTATGGGGGTCGCGAAACAATGAGCAGTTCTTC
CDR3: CASSLGLWGSRNNEQFF

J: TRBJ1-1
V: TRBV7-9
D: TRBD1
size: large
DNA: TGTGCCAGCAGCCCATGGGACAGGGCGAACACTGAAGCTTTCTTT
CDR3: CASSPWDRANTEAFF

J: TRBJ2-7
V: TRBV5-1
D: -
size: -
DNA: TGCGCCAGCAGCTCGGAGGACCCATCAAGCGACGAGCAGTACTTC
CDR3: CASSSEDPSSDEQYF

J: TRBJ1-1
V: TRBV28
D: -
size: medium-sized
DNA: TGTGCCAGCTATGGGGTACCTGATCTTGAAGCTTTCTTT
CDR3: CASYGVPDLEAFF

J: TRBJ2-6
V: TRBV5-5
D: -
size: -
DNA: TGTGCCAGCAGCTTGAGGGGGGGCTCGGGGGCCAACGTCCTGACTTTC
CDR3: CASSLRGGSGANVLTF

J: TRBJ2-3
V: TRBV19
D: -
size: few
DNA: TGTGCCAGTAGTAGGGCAGCCCGCACAGATACGCAGTATTTT
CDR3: CASSRAARTDTQYF

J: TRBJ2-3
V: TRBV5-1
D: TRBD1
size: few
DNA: TGCGCCAGCAGTGGGGGACAGGGCACAGATACGCAGTATTTT
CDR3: CASSGGQGTDTQYF

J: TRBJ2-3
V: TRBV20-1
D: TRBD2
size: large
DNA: TGCAGTGCTAGAGAAAGTAAGCGGGGGGTAACCGGAGATACGCAGTATTTT
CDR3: CSARESKRGVTGDTQYF

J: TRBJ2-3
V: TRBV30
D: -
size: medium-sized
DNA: TGTGCCTGGAGTCACGGGGCAGGGCGGAGGGCAGATACGCAGTATTTT
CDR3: CAWSHGAGRRADTQYF

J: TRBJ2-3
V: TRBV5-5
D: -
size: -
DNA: TGTGCCAGCAGCTTTTCGGTCATAGATACGCAGTATTTT
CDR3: CASSFSVIDTQYF

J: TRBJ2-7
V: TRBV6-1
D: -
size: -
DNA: TGTGCCAGCATGGGGTCGGAGACCGAGCAGTACTTC
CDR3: CASMGSETEQYF

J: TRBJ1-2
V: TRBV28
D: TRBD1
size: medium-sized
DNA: TGTGCCAGCAGTTTACGGGACAGATTGGGTGGCTACACCTTC
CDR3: CASSLRDRLGGYTF

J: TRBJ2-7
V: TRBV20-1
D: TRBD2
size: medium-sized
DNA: TGCAGTGCTGCCCTGAGCGGGGGGGGCTCCTACGAGCAGTACTTC
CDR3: CSAALSGGGSYEQYF

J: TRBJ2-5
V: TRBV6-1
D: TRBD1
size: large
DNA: TGTGCCAGCAGTAGGGGGCGACAGGTTCAAGAGACCCAGTACTTC
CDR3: CASSRGRQVQETQYF

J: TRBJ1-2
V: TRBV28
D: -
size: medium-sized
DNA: TGTGCCAGCAGTTTTATCACGGGCTACACCTTC
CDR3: CASSFITGYTF

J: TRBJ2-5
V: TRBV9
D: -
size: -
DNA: TGTGCCAGCAGTAGGGGGTTGGAGACCCAGTACTTC
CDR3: CASSRGLETQYF

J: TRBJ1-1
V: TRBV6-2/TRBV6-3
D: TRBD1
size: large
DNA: TGTGCCAGCAGTGGGAGTAGGGGGCAGACTGAAGCTTTCTTT
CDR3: CASSGSRGQTEAFF

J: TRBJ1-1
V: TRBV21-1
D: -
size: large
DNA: TGTGCCAGCAGCAAAGTTTGGACAGGGAAGGCCCGAGCTTTCTTT
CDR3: CASSKVWTGKARAFF

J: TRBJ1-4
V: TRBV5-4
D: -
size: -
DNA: TGTGCCAGCAGCTTGGGGGGCAGGAGTGAAAAACTGTTTTTT
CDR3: CASSLGGRSEKLFF

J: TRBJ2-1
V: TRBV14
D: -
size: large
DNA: TGTGCCAGCAGCCAAGTTGATGGGGTAGCGCAGTTCTTC
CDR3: CASSQVDGVAQFF

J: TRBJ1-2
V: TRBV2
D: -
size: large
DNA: TGTGCCATCCAGGGCCTGGGACAAATCTATGGCTACACCTTC
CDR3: CAIQGLGQIYGYTF

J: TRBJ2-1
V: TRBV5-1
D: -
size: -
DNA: TGCGCCAGCAGCAGTTATGATTACAATGAGCAGTTCTTC
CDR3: CASSSYDYNEQFF